A selection of T cell receptor beta chains follows, all from one sample in a study of T cells after yellow fever vaccination. MiXCR was run by TCRdb on the 5' RACE reads, yielding one entry per CDR3 protein. The top ten clones hold around 0.49% of a sample with roughly 250,000 distinct CDR3 sequences, 10% to 15% of them seen once. The sample was CD4+ T cells sorted from PBMCs, taken 45 days after the yellow fever booster vaccination. The receptors shown here come from a man aged 30-40 years who received the YFV17D yellow fever vaccine. Both conserved end residues are part of each CDR3.

v_call cdr3_aa
TRBV20-1 CSATPGSQETQYF
TRBV5-1 CASSLAVGFQETQYF
TRBV6-4 CANEAPPPGYTF
TRBV7-8 CASSSSPGLYEQYF
TRBV18 CASSGTGTSGRSADTQYF
TRBV6-5 CASRRVQETQYF
TRBV29-1 CSAPRAGNYGYTF
TRBV12-3/TRBV12-4 CASSLSGRDHQPQHF
TRBV20-1 CSARGASGGYYNEQFF
TRBV6-5 CASSYPRLGRRDTGELFF
TRBV6-5 CASSLETGTYEQYF
TRBV20-1 CSAAGGPNTEAFF
TRBV20-1 CSARYRFLAGDPTDTQYF
TRBV7-9 CASSLALPSYNEQFF
TRBV6-1 CASSPTGWREKGRGQYF
TRBV20-1 CSAWGQAGYTF
TRBV6-5 CASSYSGRGSTEAFF
TRBV12-3/TRBV12-4 CASSSDSPGLYGYTF
TRBV12-3/TRBV12-4 CASSLTGIPTDTQYF
TRBV25-1 CASSESMVFGDTQYF
TRBV29-1 CSVAQGSTDTQYF
TRBV12-3/TRBV12-4 CASSLREISDEQYF
TRBV12-3/TRBV12-4 CASSSLAGANVLTF
TRBV20-1 CSARPGESNQPQHF
TRBV6-8 CASGGGVNIQYF
TRBV11-1 CASSLARTDQETQYF
TRBV20-1 CSATDGTGELFF
TRBV7-9 CASSLDRGRGGYTF
TRBV29-1 CSVAASGTSYEQYF
TRBV5-1 CASSFRDPGTDTQYF
TRBV25-1 CASSEQRGVGDTQYF
TRBV7-6 CASSLGTAAYNEQFF
TRBV10-1 CASSATPLFGEQFF
TRBV5-5 CASSLGREIHLGELFF
TRBV5-6 CASSRTGFNQPQHF
TRBV7-2 CASSFPGEYQETQYF
TRBV10-3 CATEPQGGETQYF
TRBV24-1 CATSGPTDTQYF
TRBV3-1 CASSDTSGLDTGELFF
TRBV20-1 CSARDPATKNIQYF
TRBV4-3 CASSQDPGQVAQYF
TRBV7-8 CASSLAGGETQYF
TRBV20-1 CSAKSRGLGTGELFF
TRBV20-1 CSARLQQETQYF
TRBV29-1 CSVEHARGLEQFF
TRBV14 CASSQAFSGRTGELFF
TRBV3-1 CASSQDIAGEETQYF
TRBV21-1 CASSKVGDSFESPYF
TRBV11-1 CARSLAGSGYTF
TRBV7-2 CASSRGLFSYNEQFF
TRBV20-1 CSASYYRLAGVIDTQYF
TRBV6-5 CASSYSSVITEAFF
TRBV5-1 CASSLDSILDSPLHF
TRBV6-6 CASTVNTEAFF
TRBV5-1 CASSFRKTGGGTDTQYF
TRBV18 CASSPQGTGMDGYTF
TRBV10-3 CATSDQETQYF
TRBV19 CASITAGGRAGELFF
TRBV4-3 CASSQGSVGGSYEQYF
TRBV3-1 CASSQRGASYSSGGYTF